The 32 T cell receptor beta chains below all came from one sample that was sequenced in a study of cytomegalovirus exposure and HLA in healthy donors. Vbeta (60) and Jbeta (13) primers were used in the PCR. The protocol was immunoSEQ multiplex PCR, while the TCRdb copy is restricted to in-frame clones and leaves out a portion. The table records about 200,000 clones, around 79% of them present only once. Sequencing used PBMCs. All receptors come from a male donor in good health and CMV-seropositive.

This sequence joins TRBV6-5 and TRBJ2-3; TRBD1 might be the D (6 bases). Germline V gene data show CDR1 as MNHEY and CDR2 as SVGAGI. The CDR3 is 16 amino acids. The ends were cut back, 0 bases at V and 0 bases at J, with 10 bases in the middle. For the CDR3, the DNA is TGTGCCAGCAGTTACTCCGGGACAAAAAGCACAGATACGCAGTATTTT. Its protein is CASSYSGTKSTDTQYF.

The gene calls are TRBV6-5 and TRBJ2-7; 13 bases match TRBD2. The CDR3 runs 14 residues. Per germline, CDR1 MNHEY and CDR2 SVGAGI. The V segment lost 5 bases and the J segment 7 bases; nucleotides outside the gene matches: 5. CDR3 residues: CASSLGLAGVEQYF. The CDR3 coding sequence is TGTGCCAGCAGTCTAGGACTAGCGGGAGTTGAGCAGTACTTC.

The chain recombines TRBV19 with TRBJ2-3; D is perhaps TRBD2 (6 bases). Germline values: CDR1 LNHDA, CDR2 SQIVND (reference sequence). The CDR3 has 15 residues. Trimming took 3 bases from V and 0 from J, leaving 10 bases between them. The CDR3 reads CASSMTGTSTDTQYF. The CDR3 region has the DNA TGTGCCAGTAGTATGACCGGGACTAGCACAGATACGCAGTATTTT.

V usage is TRBV19 and J usage is TRBJ2-1; 13 bases are a match to TRBD2. The CDR3 consists of 16 residues. Germline V CDR1 and CDR2: LNHDA, SQIVND (reference sequence). J lost 9 bases, V lost 3 bases, and 8 bases had no gene match. The CDR3 sequence: CASSMPTSGRIGEQFF. CDR3 nucleotides: TGTGCCAGTAGTATGCCGACTAGCGGGAGGATCGGTGAGCAGTTCTTC.

V and J are TRBV28 and TRBJ1-2, with 8 bases identical to TRBD1. This CDR3 is built from 13 residues. Germline-derived CDR1 and CDR2 are MDHEN and SYDVKM. Trimming at V came to 5 bases and at J to 6 bases, leaving 5 bases not matched to a gene. For the CDR3, the DNA is TGTGCCAGCAGTAGACAGGGGAGACATGGCTACACCTTC. Translation: CASSRQGRHGYTF.

This chain uses TRBV6-5 with TRBJ1-5, with D hard to call. CDR1 and CDR2 from the germline V gene are MNHEY and SVGAGI. CDR3 size: 14 residues. The V gene lost 2 bases and the J gene lost 6 bases, with 11 bases spanning the gap. The CDR3 protein is CASSYETSGQPQHF. CDR3 DNA sequence: TGTGCCAGCAGTTACGAGACAAGCGGTCAGCCCCAGCATTTT.

The chain employs TRBV28 and TRBJ2-1; 9 nucleotides match TRBD1. The V gene end was trimmed by 9 bases and the J gene end by 6 bases; junction bases not matched to a gene: 9. The CDR3 is 14 residues long. CDR1 is MDHEN and CDR2 is SYDVKM in the germline V gene. DNA of the CDR3: TGTGCCAGTCTATGGGGGACAGGGTTCAATGAGCAGTTCTTC. It translates to CASLWGTGFNEQFF. The variable domain in full, completed from reference TRBV28 and TRBJ2-1, reads DVKVTQSSRYLVKRTGEKVFLECVQDMDHENMFWYRQDPGLGLRLIYFSYDVKMKEKGDIPEGYSVSREKKERFSLILESASTNQTSMYLCASLWGTGFNEQFFGPGTRLTVL.

CDR3 bases: TGTGCCAGCAGCGTAGTGAGCGGGAACACCGGGGAGCTGTTTTTT. It encodes CASSVVSGNTGELFF. V and J are TRBV9 and TRBJ2-2; D perhaps matches TRBD2 (5 bases). The CDR3 contains 15 residues. Trimming removed 0 bases from V and 1 base from J, with 7 bases in between. Germline V CDR1 and CDR2: SGDLS, YYNGEE.

The V gene is TRBV7-9, the J gene TRBJ1-2, with unresolved D. The V and J ends lost 0 bases and 0 bases respectively, with 8 bases between them. CDR3 length: 15 amino acids. The germline gives CDR1 SEHNR, CDR2 FQNEAQ (reference sequence). CDR3 nucleotides: TGTGCCAGCAGCTTAGCGGAGGGAGCTAACTATGGCTACACCTTC. Translation: CASSLAEGANYGYTF.

The gene calls are TRBV9 and TRBJ2-3; 8 bases are a match to TRBD1. The V gene end was trimmed by 1 base and the J gene end by 5 bases; junction bases not matched to a gene: 9. Germline V gene lookup returns CDR1 SGDLS and CDR2 YYNGEE. CDR3 size: 16 residues. The CDR3 loop is CASSVMFGQGVDTQYF. CDR3 nucleotides: TGTGCCAGCAGCGTAATGTTTGGACAGGGAGTAGATACGCAGTATTTT.

The gene calls are TRBV7-3 and TRBJ2-7; 7 nucleotides agree with TRBD1. V was pared by 4 bases and J by 3 bases, with 6 bases of the junction left unmatched. There are 14 residues in the CDR3. The V gene's germline CDR1 is SGHTA and CDR2 FQGTGA. CDR3 nucleotide sequence: TGTGCCAGCAGCTGGGGACAGTCTCTCTACGAGCAGTACTTC. Translating gives CASSWGQSLYEQYF.

The chain is built from TRBV9 and TRBJ1-5; TRBD1 might be the D (6 bases). Germline V lookup: CDR1 SGDLS, CDR2 YYNGEE. The CDR3 runs 14 residues. Trimming pared 2 bases from V and 7 bases from J, leaving 13 bases between. CDR3 region: CASSVSGQTQPQHF. The CDR3, as DNA: TGTGCCAGCAGCGTCTCGGGACAAACCCAGCCCCAGCATTTT.

V gene TRBV5-6 combines with J gene TRBJ2-3, with D uncertain. There are 15 residues in the CDR3. Germline-derived CDR1 and CDR2 are SGHDT and YYEEEE. V was pared by 5 bases and J by 0 bases, with 13 bases between. The CDR3 nucleotides read TGTGCCAGCAGTTCCATTGGCCCTAGCACAGATACGCAGTATTTT. Translation: CASSSIGPSTDTQYF.

The chain employs TRBV2 and TRBJ2-2; the D gene is possibly TRBD2 (6 bases). CDR3 length: 15 amino acids. V lost 7 bases, J lost 5 bases, and 17 bases lay in between. The germline V gene has CDR1 SNHLY and CDR2 FYNNEI. CDR3 in DNA: TGTGCCAGCACCCCGGGACTCCAAGGGACCGGGGAGCTGTTTTTT. Protein sequence: CASTPGLQGTGELFF. The complete variable domain, with remaining parts taken from reference TRBV2 and TRBJ2-2, reads EPEVTQTPSHQVTQMGQEVILRCVPISNHLYFYWYRQILGQKVEFLVSFYNNEISEKSEIFDDQFSVERPDGSNFTLKIRSTKLEDSAMYFCASTPGLQGTGELFFGEGSRLTVL.

This rearrangement joins TRBV5-6 to TRBJ2-6; 9 bases match TRBD1. The CDR3 covers 17 residues. Germline CDR1 SGHDT, CDR2 YYEEEE. Trimming took 6 bases from V and 0 from J; bases not matched to a gene: 7. The CDR3 loop reads CASMGTGPSSGANVLTF. The CDR3 nucleotides read TGTGCCAGCATGGGGACAGGGCCTTCCTCTGGGGCCAACGTCCTGACTTTC. Looking up the rest from reference TRBV5-6 and TRBJ2-6 gives the full variable domain: DAGVTQSPTHLIKTRGQQVTLRCSPKSGHDTVSWYQQALGQGPQFIFQYYEEEERQRGNFPDRFSGHQFPNYSSELNVNALLLGDSALYLCASMGTGPSSGANVLTFGAGSRLTVL.

This clone appeared once. The chain uses TRBV5-1 and TRBJ1-6, with 9 nucleotides matching TRBD1. The CDR3 sequence is 15 residues long. The V and J ends lost 0 bases and 9 bases, in that order; junction bases with no gene match: 4. Germline values: CDR1 SGHRS, CDR2 YFSETQ. CDR3 loop: CASSLGDRDFSPLHF. Here the CDR3 DNA reads TGCGCCAGCAGCTTGGGGGACAGGGACTTTTCACCCCTCCACTTT.

V and J are TRBV6-1 and TRBJ1-1; possibly TRBD1 for D (6 bases). This CDR3 spans 15 amino acids. The V end was cut by 5 bases, the J end by 3 bases, with 16 bases between. Germline CDR1 reads MNHNS; CDR2 reads SASEGT. CDR3 nucleotides: TGTGCCAGCAGTAAGACGTGGGGGCGAGACACTGAAGCTTTCTTT. Protein: CASSKTWGRDTEAFF.

Of note for this clone: The germline gene is not matched at one end of the junction; a read error may be the cause. The rearrangement uses TRBV7-7 and TRBJ2-5; 16 bases are a match to TRBD2. The CDR3 covers 18 residues. Germline V lookup: CDR1 SSHAT, CDR2 FNYEAQ (reference sequence). CDR3 protein: CASSPARGLAGGGETQYF. The CDR3 DNA reads as TGTGCTAGCAGCCCCGCTCGGGGACTAGCGGGAGGGGGAGAGACCCAGTACTTC.

The gene calls are TRBV30 and TRBJ2-3; TRBD2 matches 10 bases. The CDR3 is 14 amino acids. With 4 bases clipped from V and 6 bases from J, the junction kept 7 bases outside the gene matches. CDR1 is GTSNPN and CDR2 is SVGIG in the germline V gene (reference sequence). DNA of the CDR3: TGTGCCTGGACCCTAGCGGGAGTCTGGGATACGCAGTATTTT. The encoded protein is CAWTLAGVWDTQYF.

The chain joins TRBV11-2 to TRBJ1-5; a possible D gene is TRBD1 (6 bases). The germline V gene has CDR1 SGHAT and CDR2 FQNNGV. This CDR3 has 14 residues. The V gene lost 5 bases and the J gene lost 6 bases, with 14 bases spanning the gap. CDR3 bases: TGTGCCAGCAGCGAGGCGGGGGGCGGTCAGCCCCAGCATTTT. This codes for CASSEAGGGQPQHF.

This sequence joins TRBV4-3 and TRBJ1-4, with a weak D call TRBD1 (5 bases). Germline CDR1 LGHNA, CDR2 YSLEER. V lost 3 bases to trimming and J lost 0 bases, with 8 bases between them. The length of the CDR3 is 15 residues. In DNA form, the CDR3 reads TGCGCCAGCAGCCAGGACAAGGCAACTAATGAAAAACTGTTTTTT. Translated, it gives CASSQDKATNEKLFF.

This chain joins TRBV6-6 and TRBJ1-5; D is unresolved. The V end was cut by 2 bases, the J end by 9 bases, with 11 bases between. This CDR3 has 13 residues. Germline CDR1 MNHNY, CDR2 SVGAGI (reference sequence). The CDR3 coding sequence is TGTGCCAGCAGTTACCCTGGTCTCGGGCCCCAGCATTTT. Translated: CASSYPGLGPQHF.

This clone was counted between two and nine times. The chain recombines TRBV7-3 with TRBJ2-3, with D perhaps matching TRBD2 (5 bases). Germline CDR1 SGHTA, CDR2 FQGTGA. CDR3 length: 14 amino acids. V shed 2 bases and J shed 6 bases, with 12 bases lying between them. This CDR3 is CASSLAGGRDTQYF. CDR3 nucleotides: TGTGCCAGCAGCTTAGCAGGAGGCCGCGATACGCAGTATTTT.

The V gene is TRBV15, the J gene TRBJ2-2; 13 bases are shared with TRBD2. J gave up 4 bases and V 9 bases, and 11 bases lay outside the gene matches. The CDR3 is made up of 17 amino acids. CDR1 and CDR2 from the germline V gene are LNHNV and YYDKDF (reference sequence). For the CDR3, the DNA is TGTGCCACGAGACTAGCGGGAGGACTAACTGCCACCGGGGAGCTGTTTTTT. Translation gives CATRLAGGLTATGELFF.

This clone was seen a few times. The CDR3 loop reads CASSVGTETTNEKLFF. In DNA, the CDR3 is TGTGCCAGCAGCGTAGGAACAGAGACAACTAATGAAAAACTGTTTTTT. This chain uses TRBV9 with TRBJ1-4; D gene uncertain. Germline CDR1 reads SGDLS; CDR2 reads YYNGEE. This CDR3 has 16 amino acids. The V gene lost 0 bases and the J gene lost 0 bases, with 9 bases spanning the gap.

The chain recombines TRBV28 with TRBJ2-7; 12 bases are a match to TRBD2. Losses at the gene ends were 5 bases for V and 3 bases for J; bases not matched to a gene: 5. The CDR3 is made up of 15 amino acids. Germline values: CDR1 MDHEN, CDR2 SYDVKM. Here the CDR3 DNA reads TGTGCCAGCAGTCGGACTAGCGGGATCATCTACGAGCAGTACTTC. As protein: CASSRTSGIIYEQYF.

The chain couples TRBV18 to TRBJ1-5, with 7 bases aligning to TRBD1. CDR1 KGHSH and CDR2 LQKENI come from the germline V gene. V dropped 0 bases and J dropped 0; count of bases not matched to a gene: 8. This CDR3 spans 18 amino acids. The CDR3 protein is CASSPPRQGVTSNQPQHF. CDR3 in DNA: TGTGCCAGCTCACCACCAAGGCAGGGGGTCACTAGCAATCAGCCCCAGCATTTT.

The gene calls are TRBV11-1 and TRBJ1-6; D perhaps matches TRBD1 (6 bases). Germline V lookup: CDR1 SGHAT, CDR2 FQDESV (reference sequence). This CDR3 is 15 amino acids long. V was clipped by 3 bases and J by 4 bases, with 10 bases between them. The CDR3, as DNA: TGTGCCAGCAGCTTCGGCAGGGGATATAATTCACCCCTCCACTTT. It codes for CASSFGRGYNSPLHF. Looking up the rest from reference TRBV11-1 and TRBJ1-6 gives the full variable domain: EAEVAQSPRYKITEKSQAVAFWCDPISGHATLYWYRQILGQGPELLVQFQDESVVDDSQLPKDRFSAERLKGVDSTLKIQPAELGDSAMYLCASSFGRGYNSPLHFGNGTRLTVT.

This clone was counted only a few times. The genes are TRBV7-2 and TRBJ1-1, with D perhaps matching TRBD1 (5 bases). This CDR3 contains 13 residues. Trimming took off 4 bases at V and 6 bases at J, with 12 bases between the two ends. Germline CDR1 reads SGHTA; CDR2 reads FQGNSA. DNA for the CDR3: TGTGCCAGCAGCTCGACCGGGGGAGCTGAAGCTTTCTTT. Its protein is CASSSTGGAEAFF.

This chain connects TRBV27 to TRBJ2-3, with 13 bases identical to TRBD2. Germline-derived CDR1 and CDR2 are MNHEY and SMNVEV (reference sequence). This CDR3 has 17 amino acids. With 4 bases clipped from V and 4 bases from J, the junction kept 8 bases outside the gene matches. In DNA, the CDR3 is TGTGCCAGCAGTTCCAGAAGTGGACTAGCGGGAGCAGATACGCAGTATTTT. It translates to CASSSRSGLAGADTQYF.

This clone was detected only a few times. This chain uses TRBV7-6 with TRBJ1-1, with a weak D call TRBD1 (6 bases). Trimming stripped 5 bases from V and 1 base from J, with 17 bases between. The germline gives CDR1 SGHVS, CDR2 FNYEAQ. There are 16 residues in the CDR3. The CDR3 spells CASSHPFRGSNTEAFF. The CDR3 DNA sequence: TGTGCCAGCAGCCATCCTTTCAGGGGTTCGAACACTGAAGCTTTCTTT.

The chain carries TRBV7-6 and TRBJ2-1; TRBD2 aligns across 9 bases. CDR1 is SGHVS, CDR2 FNYEAQ, per germline. The CDR3 totals 17 residues. The junction had 7 bases not matched to a gene; V was cut back by 1 base and J by 3 bases. The CDR3 loop is CASSLGSGLAGYNEQFF. Here the CDR3 DNA reads TGTGCCAGCAGCTTAGGTTCGGGACTAGCAGGCTACAATGAGCAGTTCTTC.